This passage covers 21 T cell receptor beta chains from one sample sequenced in a study of blood T cell repertoires in COVID-19. The method was immunoSEQ multiplex PCR; TCRdb's version includes in-frame clones alone and lacks a portion of them. The sample consists of about 61,000 clones, 60% to 80% of them appearing once. The specimen sequenced was peripheral blood. All receptors come from a man older than 75 with active or convalescent COVID-19.

A remark on this clone: Other nucleotide sequences from this sample produce the same CDR3. The J gene is TRBJ1-1, the V gene TRBV5-1, with TRBD1 matching 8 bases. The CDR3 contains 14 residues. CDR1 SGHRS and CDR2 YFSETQ come from the germline V gene. Trimming removed 4 bases from V and 5 bases from J; junction bases left unmatched: 7. In DNA form, the CDR3 reads TGCGCCAGCAGCATTGGACAGGGCGGTACTGAAGCTTTCTTT. It specifies CASSIGQGGTEAFF.

The rearrangement links TRBV21-1 to TRBJ1-2; the table's TRBD1 call for D was not verified on the DNA. TRBV21-1 is deemed a pseudogene. CDR3 length equals 15 residues. For the CDR3, the DNA is TGTGCCAGCAGCAAAGATATCAGGGTTGCTTTTGGCTACACCTTC. Translated: CASSKDIRVAFGYTF.

The chain joins TRBV4-3 to TRBJ1-3; 7 bases are shared with TRBD1. Germline V gene data show CDR1 as LGHNA and CDR2 as YSLEER. The ends lost 1 base at V and 3 bases at J; junction bases unmatched: 6. There are 16 residues in the CDR3. The CDR3 reads CASSQGKGAGGNTIYF. DNA of the CDR3: TGCGCCAGCAGCCAAGGGAAGGGGGCAGGTGGAAACACCATATATTTT.

This chain connects TRBV7-9 to TRBJ1-6; D is possibly TRBD1 (6 bases). The CDR3 runs 15 residues. Germline values: CDR1 SEHNR, CDR2 FQNEAQ (reference sequence). V was shortened by 0 bases and J by 6 bases, with 9 bases between the two germline ends. In DNA form, the CDR3 reads TGTGCCAGCAGCTTAGCCGGGACAACTAATTCACCCCTCCACTTT. Residues: CASSLAGTTNSPLHF.

This sequence joins TRBV27 and TRBJ1-6; D is unclear. Per the germline V gene, CDR1 is MNHEY and CDR2 is SMNVEV (reference sequence). The ends were cut back, 5 bases at V and 0 bases at J, with 11 bases in the middle. The CDR3 spans 16 residues. The CDR3 reads CASSALEGSYNSPLHF. As DNA, the CDR3 is TGTGCCAGCAGTGCACTCGAGGGCTCCTATAATTCACCCCTCCACTTT.

The V and J genes are TRBV9 and TRBJ2-3; 7 bases agree with TRBD1. This CDR3 region has 15 residues. CDR1 is SGDLS and CDR2 is YYNGEE in the germline V gene. The J segment lost 1 base and the V segment lost 3 bases, leaving 5 bases of the junction unmatched. This CDR3 is CASSGGGSGTDTQYF. CDR3 in DNA: TGTGCCAGCAGCGGAGGGGGCAGCGGCACAGATACGCAGTATTTT.

The chain combines TRBV7-2 with TRBJ2-1; D may be TRBD2 (5 bases). Germline V lookup: CDR1 SGHTA, CDR2 FQGNSA. The CDR3 sequence is 15 residues long. Trimming left V 1 base short and J 4 bases short, with 11 bases between. CDR3 sequence (DNA): TGTGCCAGCAGCTTAGAGGCTAGCCAGTACAATGAGCAGTTCTTC. It is translated as CASSLEASQYNEQFF.

The chain recombines TRBV3-1 (or the pseudogene TRBV3-2) with TRBJ2-7; 7 bases are shared with TRBD1. CDR3 length equals 13 residues. Germline loops: CDR1 LGHDT, CDR2 YNNKEL (reference sequence). With 4 bases clipped from V and 1 base from J, the junction kept 1 base outside the gene matches. DNA of the CDR3: TGTGCCAGCAGCCGGGACAGATCCTACGAGCAGTACTTC. This codes for CASSRDRSYEQYF.

The sample holds many counts of this clone. V gene TRBV5-1 combines with J gene TRBJ2-7, with D possibly TRBD1 on 5 matching bases. CDR1 and CDR2 from the germline V gene are SGHRS and YFSETQ. The CDR3 sequence is 14 residues long. Trimming stripped 0 bases from V and 5 bases from J, with 12 bases between. The CDR3 DNA sequence: TGCGCCAGCAGCTTGGTAGGGGTCAAGGACGAGCAGTACTTC. Its protein product is CASSLVGVKDEQYF.

The chain is built from TRBV7-3 and TRBJ2-2; D may be TRBD2 (6 bases). V lost 0 bases and J lost 3, with 11 bases in between. The CDR3 runs 16 residues. Germline V CDR1 and CDR2: SGHTA, FQGTGA. CDR3 residues: CASSLTPGLYTGELFF. CDR3 DNA sequence: TGTGCCAGCAGCTTAACGCCGGGACTTTACACCGGGGAGCTGTTTTTT.

The genes are TRBV5-1 and TRBJ1-2; 7 nucleotides line up with TRBD1. There are 15 residues in the CDR3. Germline V gives CDR1 SGHRS, CDR2 YFSETQ. With 2 bases clipped from V and 2 bases from J, the junction kept 6 bases outside the gene matches. CDR3 sequence: CASSFPDRNNYGYTF. The CDR3 nucleotides read TGCGCCAGCAGCTTCCCGGACAGGAACAACTATGGCTACACCTTC. The variable domain in full, completed from reference TRBV5-1 and TRBJ1-2, reads KAGVTQTPRYLIKTRGQQVTLSCSPISGHRSVSWYQQTPGQGLQFLFEYFSETQRNKGNFPGRFSGRQFSNSRSEMNVSTLELGDSALYLCASSFPDRNNYGYTFGSGTRLTVV.

The chain couples TRBV27 to TRBJ2-3; 9 bases map to TRBD2. CDR1 MNHEY and CDR2 SMNVEV come from the germline V gene (reference sequence). This CDR3 is 16 amino acids long. J lost 5 bases, V lost 2 bases, and 8 bases had no gene match. CDR3 in amino acids: CASSLNLAGEGDTQYF. CDR3 DNA sequence: TGTGCCAGCAGTTTAAACTTAGCGGGGGAAGGAGATACGCAGTATTTT.

The rearrangement uses TRBV19 and TRBJ2-7; D may be TRBD2 (5 bases). CDR1 is LNHDA, CDR2 SQIVND, per germline (reference sequence). V lost 0 bases, J lost 0 bases, and 15 bases lay in between. This CDR3 spans 17 amino acids. The CDR3 DNA sequence: TGTGCCAGTAGTATAGAAATTGTTAGCGCGGTCTCCTACGAGCAGTACTTC. Residues: CASSIEIVSAVSYEQYF.

The gene calls are TRBV21-1 and TRBJ1-1. TRBV21-1 is tagged as a pseudogene. The CDR3 is 14 residues long. CDR3 sequence reads: CASTKRETNTEAFF. The CDR3 DNA follows: TGTGCCAGCACCAAAAGGGAGACGAACACTGAAGCTTTCTTT.

This chain links TRBV29-1 with TRBJ2-1; 8 bases align to TRBD2. The germline CDR1 and CDR2 sequences are SQVTM and ANQGSEA. V gave up 2 bases and J gave up 4 bases; unmatched junction bases: 7. The CDR3 extends over 15 amino acids. The CDR3 is CSVELRRGEYNEQFF. The CDR3 bases are TGCAGCGTTGAACTTAGGCGGGGGGAATACAATGAGCAGTTCTTC.

The chain carries TRBV5-4 and TRBJ1-2; TRBD1 aligns across 9 bases. There are 14 residues in the CDR3. Trimming removed 7 bases from V and 4 bases from J; junction bases left unmatched: 8. The germline gives CDR1 SGHNT, CDR2 YYREEE (reference sequence). For the CDR3, the DNA is TGTGCCAGCGGAAGGACAGGGGTCGGCTATGGCTACACCTTC. Amino acids: CASGRTGVGYGYTF.

This rearrangement joins TRBV14 to TRBJ1-5, with a possible D match to TRBD1 (6 bases). V was pared by 4 bases and J by 5 bases, with 18 bases between. The CDR3 has 16 residues. Germline V gene sequence: CDR1 SGHDN, CDR2 FVKESK. CDR3: CASSRAGRGFDQPQHF. CDR3 nucleotides: TGTGCCAGCAGCCGGGCCGGCAGGGGTTTTGATCAGCCCCAGCATTTT.

This clone was seen once. This sequence joins TRBV4-2 and TRBJ2-7; TRBD1 agrees at 8 bases. Germline trimming cut 0 bases from V and 0 bases from J; bases unmatched to any gene: 7. CDR1 and CDR2 (germline): LGHNA, YNFKEQ. This CDR3 is 17 amino acids long. CDR3 nucleotides: TGTGCCAGCAGCCAAGACCAGGACAGGGCGTTCTCCTACGAGCAGTACTTC. It codes for CASSQDQDRAFSYEQYF.

This clone was detected once. The chain joins TRBV11-2 to TRBJ2-2, with a possible D match to TRBD2 (6 bases). The V end lost 1 base, the J end lost 2 bases, and 11 bases lay between the germline ends. Germline V gene sequence: CDR1 SGHAT, CDR2 FQNNGV. The CDR3 is 16 amino acids. Written as DNA, the CDR3 is TGTGCCAGCAGCTTAGTCGGAGGGGATAACACCGGGGAGCTGTTTTTT. Translation gives CASSLVGGDNTGELFF.

This chain uses TRBV19 with TRBJ1-2, with a weak D call TRBD1 (6 bases). This CDR3 is 14 amino acids long. V shed 6 bases and J shed 2 bases, with 13 bases lying between them. Germline loops: CDR1 LNHDA, CDR2 SQIVND (reference sequence). CDR3 bases: TGTGCCAGTAGAGGACAGACCTTAAACTATGGCTACACCTTC. Translating gives CASRGQTLNYGYTF.

The chain carries TRBV5-5 and TRBJ1-4; weak D call: TRBD1 (6 bases). V was pared by 0 bases and J by 7 bases, with 13 bases between. Germline V CDR1 and CDR2: SGHKS, YYEKEE (reference sequence). The CDR3 runs to 15 residues. The CDR3 reads CASSLAMGAAEKLFF. CDR3 in DNA: TGTGCCAGCAGCTTGGCCATGGGGGCGGCTGAAAAACTGTTTTTT. Variable domain in full (rest from reference TRBV5-5 and TRBJ1-4): DAGVTQSPTHLIKTRGQQVTLRCSPISGHKSVSWYQQVLGQGPQFIFQYYEKEERGRGNFPDRFSARQFPNYSSELNVNALLLGDSALYLCASSLAMGAAEKLFFGSGTQLSVL.